The sample holds a few counts of the clone carrying this T cell receptor (beta chain). This sample was included in a study of blood T cell repertoires in COVID-19. About the study: Whether acute or convalescent, the COVID-19 samples came from the United States, Italy and Spain. The cDNA or gDNA used as material had been derived from T cells, B-cell-depleted T cells, or PBMCs.

Followed over time, Seattle patients had been enrolled while infection was active. Original analysis: How many nucleated cells were present was estimated from reference gene primer amplification. Method: immunoSEQ multiplex PCR; TCRdb's copy keeps in-frame clones and lacks some. V, J and clone size are taken as reported in that table, and D and trimming were inferred from the DNA itself. This table has about 41,000 clones, approximately 90% appearing once. The sample taken for sequencing was peripheral blood. The sequence was collected from a man aged 35 to 55 with COVID-19, enrolled during active disease.

The CDR3 sequence is CASSPGQVLEQYF. As DNA, the CDR3 is TGTGCCAGTAGCCCCGGACAGGTCCTGGAGCAGTACTTC. The chain has TRBV19 and TRBJ2-7, with 7 bases aligning to TRBD1. The CDR3 consists of 13 residues. After removal of 6 bases from V and 7 bases from J, the junction contained 9 bases not matched to a gene. The germline V gene has CDR1 LNHDA and CDR2 SQIVND (reference sequence).